This T cell receptor beta chain was obtained from a study of STAT5B mutations in CD4+ large granular lymphocyte leukemia. A word on this clone: Its antigen is unidentified.

The CDR3 sequence is 16 residues long. Germline CDR1 reads SEHNR; CDR2 reads FQNEAQ (reference sequence). With 6 bases clipped from V and 0 bases from J, the junction kept 7 bases outside the gene matches. TCRdb keeps only in-frame clones here, not all; method: immunoSEQ multiplex PCR. The sample has tens of thousands of clones, approximately 76% seen once; the top ten hold about 0.45%. Study-wide results and limits: Top patient clones used TRBV06 genes more often: 8/27 versus 2/35 in controls.

The chain has TRBV7-9 and TRBJ1-1; TRBD1 matches 10 bases. This sequence originates from a human donor in good health. Sequencing was carried out using CD4+ T cells from blood buffy coats. The CDR3 loop is CASRWDRGYMNTEAFF. The CDR3 nucleotides read TGTGCCAGCAGGTGGGACAGGGGCTACATGAACACTGAAGCTTTCTTT.